This T cell receptor beta chain stems from a study of cytomegalovirus exposure and HLA in healthy donors. Only a few counts were recorded for this clone. Its specificity is unknown. The germline CDR1 and CDR2 sequences are SGHNT and YYREEE (reference sequence). The CDR3 runs to 15 residues. V lost 4 bases to trimming and J lost 5 bases; unmatched junction nucleotides: 9. General study findings and limits: Later findings reportedly placed an Asian-associated ancestry cluster below the approximately 670-donor mean for N-insertions.

The study ran its PCR with 60 Vbeta and 13 Jbeta primers. This table comes from immunoSEQ multiplex PCR, and its TCRdb copy is limited to in-frame clones, with some not included. The table includes approximately 120,000 clones, 60% to 85% detected once. V is TRBV5-4 and J is TRBJ1-2; 9 bases match TRBD1. Sequenced input: PBMCs. The clonotype was recovered from a woman aged 35 to 49 in good health and CMV-seropositive. The CDR3 bases are TGTGCCAGCAGCCGGGGACAGGGAGACGGGTATGGCTACACCTTC. The encoded protein is CASSRGQGDGYGYTF.